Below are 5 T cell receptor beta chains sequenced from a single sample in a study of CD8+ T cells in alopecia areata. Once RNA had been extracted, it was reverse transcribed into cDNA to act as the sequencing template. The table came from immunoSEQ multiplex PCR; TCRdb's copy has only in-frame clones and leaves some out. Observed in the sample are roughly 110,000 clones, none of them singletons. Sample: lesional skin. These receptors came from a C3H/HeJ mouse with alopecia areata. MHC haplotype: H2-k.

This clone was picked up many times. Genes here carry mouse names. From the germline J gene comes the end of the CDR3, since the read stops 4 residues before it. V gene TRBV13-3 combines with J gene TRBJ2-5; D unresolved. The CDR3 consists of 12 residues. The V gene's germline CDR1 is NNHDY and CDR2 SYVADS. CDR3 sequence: CASSDTVDTQYF. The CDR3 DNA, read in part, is TGTGCCAGCAGTGACACAGTAGAC.

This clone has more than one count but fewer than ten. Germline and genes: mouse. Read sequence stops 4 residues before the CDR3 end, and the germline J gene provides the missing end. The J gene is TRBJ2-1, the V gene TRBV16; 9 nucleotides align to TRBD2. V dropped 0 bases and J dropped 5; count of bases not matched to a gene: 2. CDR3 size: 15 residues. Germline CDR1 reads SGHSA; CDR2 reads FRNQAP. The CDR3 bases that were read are TGTGCAAGCAGCTTAGAGTGGGGGGGCGATGCT. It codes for CASSLEWGGDA. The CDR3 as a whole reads CASSLEWGGDAEQFF.

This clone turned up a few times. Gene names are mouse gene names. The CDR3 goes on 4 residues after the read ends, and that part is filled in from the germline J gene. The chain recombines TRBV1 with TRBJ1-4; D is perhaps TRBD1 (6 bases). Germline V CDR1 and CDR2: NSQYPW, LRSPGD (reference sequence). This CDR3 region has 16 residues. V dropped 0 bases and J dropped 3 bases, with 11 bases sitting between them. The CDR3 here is CTCSADDTGPNERLFF. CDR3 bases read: TGCACCTGCAGTGCAGATGACACAGGGCCCAACGAA.

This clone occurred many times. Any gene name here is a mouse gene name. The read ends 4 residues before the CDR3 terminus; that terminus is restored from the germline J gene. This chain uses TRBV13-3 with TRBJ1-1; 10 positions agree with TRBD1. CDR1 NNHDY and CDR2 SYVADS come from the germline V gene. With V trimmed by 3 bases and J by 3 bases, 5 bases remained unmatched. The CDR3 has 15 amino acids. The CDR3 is CASSASGTGDTEVFF. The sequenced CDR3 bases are TGTGCCAGCAGTGCCTCCGGGACAGGGGACACA.

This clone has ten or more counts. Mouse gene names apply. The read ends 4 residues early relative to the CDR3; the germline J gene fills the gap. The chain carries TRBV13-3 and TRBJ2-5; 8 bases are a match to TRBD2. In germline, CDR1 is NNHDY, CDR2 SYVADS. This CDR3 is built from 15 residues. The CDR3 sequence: CASSQGGGAGDTQYF. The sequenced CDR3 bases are TGTGCCAGCAGCCAAGGGGGGGGCGCCGGAGAC.